The subject of this entry is one T cell receptor beta chain. What it binds is unknown. Deep level was the assay's run setting. Sorted-subset replicate PCRs used about 200 ng DNA, some 30,000 T cell genomes. Sequencing was performed with immunoSEQ multiplex PCR; in TCRdb, only in-frame clones are kept and a portion is missing. The sample carries roughly 1 million clones, roughly 80% recorded once. Nashville, Tennessee was home to all donors, each a Caucasian adult. V was clipped by 1 base and J by 8 bases, with 16 bases between them. The CDR3 runs to 15 residues. The germline V gene has CDR1 SGHVS and CDR2 FQNEAQ. These data belong to a study of shared clonotypes between healthy human individuals. Study-level findings and limits: Of the naive CD4 clonotypes, about 5% were shared across a few donors.

This TCR derives from a man between 18 and 35 years old in good health. Sequences were obtained from memory CD4+ T cells sorted from blood. The subset here: CD45RA-negative fraction. V usage is TRBV7-8 and J usage is TRBJ2-3; D possibly corresponds to TRBD2 (6 bases). The CDR3 loop reads CASSLDSQMGGTQYF. The CDR3 nucleotides are TGTGCCAGCAGCTTAGACTCTCAAATGGGGGGTACGCAGTATTTT. The entire variable domain, with the rest obtained from reference TRBV7-8 and TRBJ2-3, is as follows: GAGVSQSPRYKVAKRGQDVALRCDPISGHVSLFWYQQALGQGPEFLTYFQNEAQLDKSGLPSDRFFAERPEGSVSTLKIQRTQQEDSAVYLCASSLDSQMGGTQYFGPGTRLTVL.